The sample holds many counts of the clone carrying this T cell receptor beta chain. The antigen is not known. These data come from a study of Graves' ophthalmopathy and Graves' hyperthyroidism. Enrolled hyperthyroidism patients had a new diagnosis, a duration under 2 months, and an age of 18 to 65. RNA transcripts provided the template for amplifying TCR beta CDR3 regions. HTBI primers were used in a first-round RT-PCR, which preceded a second-round multiplex PCR. TCRdb redid the calling of the multiplex PCR reads with MiXCR, one entry per CDR3 protein. The sample comprises around 1.1 million distinct CDR3 sequences, about 36% of which are singletons, and roughly 10% rests with the top ten. Overall study findings and caveats: The model flagged ophthalmopathy progression at roughly 64% sensitivity and 72.22% specificity. Sensitivity reached roughly 88% and specificity 75% to 82% for a 13-signature model separating ophthalmopathy from stable hyperthyroidism. Most expanded clonotypes from thyroid (those above 0.001 frequency) were also found in blood.

The sequenced sample consisted of peripheral blood or thyroid tissue (not recorded which). The TCR was taken from an adult man with Graves' hyperthyroidism.

The CDR3 sequence is CAISDLGTVAYEQYF. The DNA of the CDR3 is TGTGCCATCAGTGACCTCGGGACAGTAGCCTACGAGCAGTACTTC. The V gene is TRBV10-3, the J gene TRBJ2-7; 7 bases line up with TRBD1. After removal of 3 bases from V and 2 bases from J, the junction contained 7 bases not matched to a gene. Per the germline V gene, CDR1 is ENHRY and CDR2 is SYGVKD. The CDR3 runs to 15 residues.